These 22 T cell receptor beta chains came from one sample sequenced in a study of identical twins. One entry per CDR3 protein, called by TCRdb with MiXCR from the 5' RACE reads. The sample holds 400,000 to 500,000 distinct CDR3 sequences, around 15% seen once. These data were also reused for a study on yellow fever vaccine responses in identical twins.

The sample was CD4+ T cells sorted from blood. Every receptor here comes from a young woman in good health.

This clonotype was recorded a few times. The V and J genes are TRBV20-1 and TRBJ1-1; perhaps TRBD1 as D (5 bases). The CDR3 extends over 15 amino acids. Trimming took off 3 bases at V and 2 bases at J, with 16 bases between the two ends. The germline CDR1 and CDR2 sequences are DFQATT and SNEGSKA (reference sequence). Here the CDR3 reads CSASRGKVVNTEAFF. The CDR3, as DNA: TGCAGTGCTAGTAGGGGAAAGGTCGTAAACACTGAAGCTTTCTTT.

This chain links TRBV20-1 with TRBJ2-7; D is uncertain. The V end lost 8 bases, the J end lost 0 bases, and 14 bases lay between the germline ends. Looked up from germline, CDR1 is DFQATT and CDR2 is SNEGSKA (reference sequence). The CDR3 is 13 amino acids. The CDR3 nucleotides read TGCAGTCCCCTAATGAGGTCCTCCTACGAGCAGTACTTC. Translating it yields CSPLMRSSYEQYF.

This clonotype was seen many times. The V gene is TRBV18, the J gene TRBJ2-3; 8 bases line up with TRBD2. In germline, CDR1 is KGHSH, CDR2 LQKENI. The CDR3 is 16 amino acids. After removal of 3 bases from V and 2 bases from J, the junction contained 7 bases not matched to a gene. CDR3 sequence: CASSPLSGGPTDTQYF. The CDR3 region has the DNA TGTGCCAGCTCACCGCTGTCGGGAGGGCCCACAGATACGCAGTATTTT. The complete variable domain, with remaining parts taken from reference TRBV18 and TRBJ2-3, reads NAGVMQNPRHLVRRRGQEARLRCSPMKGHSHVYWYRQLPEEGLKFMVYLQKENIIDESGMPKERFSAEFPKEGPSILRIQQVVRGDSAAYFCASSPLSGGPTDTQYFGPGTRLTVL.

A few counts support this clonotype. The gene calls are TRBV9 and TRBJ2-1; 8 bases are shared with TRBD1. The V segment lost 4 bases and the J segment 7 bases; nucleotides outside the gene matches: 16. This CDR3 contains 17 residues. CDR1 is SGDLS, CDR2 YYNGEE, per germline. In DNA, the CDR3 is TGTGCCAGCAGCTTCAACCCGGGACAGGAGGGGGAAAATGAGCAGTTCTTC. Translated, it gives CASSFNPGQEGENEQFF.

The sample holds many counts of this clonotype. The CDR3 reads CASSLKLNTEAFF. In DNA form, the CDR3 reads TGTGCCAGCAGCCTAAAATTGAACACTGAAGCTTTCTTT. The chain joins TRBV28 to TRBJ1-1; no definite D call. From germline, CDR1 is MDHEN and CDR2 SYDVKM. V was shortened by 6 bases and J by 0 bases, with 8 bases between the two germline ends. The CDR3 length is 13 residues.

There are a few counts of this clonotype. The CDR3, as DNA: TGTGCCAGCAGAAGCGGGAGGGTCGGCGAGCAGTACTTC. Translation gives CASRSGRVGEQYF. The V call is TRBV13, the J call TRBJ2-7, with TRBD2 matching over 10 bases. V lost 6 bases to trimming and J lost 6 bases; unmatched junction nucleotides: 5. Germline loops: CDR1 PRHDT, CDR2 FYEKMQ (reference sequence). CDR3 length: 13 residues.

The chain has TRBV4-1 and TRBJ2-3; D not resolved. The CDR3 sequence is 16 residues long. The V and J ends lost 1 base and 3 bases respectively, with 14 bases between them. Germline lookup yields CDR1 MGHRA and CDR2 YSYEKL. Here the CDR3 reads CASSQVYAVRTDTQYF. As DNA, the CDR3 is TGCGCCAGCAGCCAAGTCTATGCGGTGAGGACAGATACGCAGTATTTT.

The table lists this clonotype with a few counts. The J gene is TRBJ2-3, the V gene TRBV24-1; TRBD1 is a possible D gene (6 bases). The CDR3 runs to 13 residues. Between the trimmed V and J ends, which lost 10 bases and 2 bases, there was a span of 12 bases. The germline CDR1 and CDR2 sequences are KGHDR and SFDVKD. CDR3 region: CATRDIDTDTQYF. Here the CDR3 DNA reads TGTGCCACAAGGGACATTGACACAGATACGCAGTATTTT.

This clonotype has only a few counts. The CDR3 region is CASSPKILSDTQYF. CDR3 sequence (DNA): TGTGCCAGCAGCCCCAAGATCTTATCGGATACGCAGTATTTT. This chain joins TRBV3-1 and TRBJ2-3; D gene ambiguous. The CDR3 length is 14 residues. V was cut by 4 bases and J by 6 bases, with 14 bases left in between. The germline gives CDR1 LGHDT, CDR2 YNNKEL (reference sequence).

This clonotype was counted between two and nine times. CDR3 nucleotides: TGCGCCAGCAGCGTCGGGACTAGCGGGAGTATCCACGAGCAGTACTTC. It specifies CASSVGTSGSIHEQYF. This chain links TRBV5-1 with TRBJ2-7; 14 nucleotides match TRBD2. The CDR3 totals 16 residues. Unmatched junction bases numbered 8, after V lost 4 bases and J lost 5 bases. Germline V gene data show CDR1 as SGHRS and CDR2 as YFSETQ.

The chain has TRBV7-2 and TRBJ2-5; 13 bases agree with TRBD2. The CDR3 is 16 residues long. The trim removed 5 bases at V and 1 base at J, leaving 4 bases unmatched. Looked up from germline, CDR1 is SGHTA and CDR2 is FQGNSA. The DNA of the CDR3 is TGTGCCAGCAGCCAGACTAGCGGGAGGTCCCAAGAGACCCAGTACTTC. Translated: CASSQTSGRSQETQYF.

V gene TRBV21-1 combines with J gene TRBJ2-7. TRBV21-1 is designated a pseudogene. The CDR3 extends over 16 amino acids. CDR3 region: CASSKDLGWESYEQYF. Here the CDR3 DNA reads TGTGCCAGCAGCAAAGACCTAGGGTGGGAGTCCTACGAGCAGTACTTC.

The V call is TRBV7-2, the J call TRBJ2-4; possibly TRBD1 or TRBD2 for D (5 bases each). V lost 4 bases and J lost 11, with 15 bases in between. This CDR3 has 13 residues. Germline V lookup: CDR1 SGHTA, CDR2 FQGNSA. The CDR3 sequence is CASSSGPGGLQYF. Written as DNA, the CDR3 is TGTGCCAGCAGCTCGGGACCTGGGGGTCTTCAGTACTTC.

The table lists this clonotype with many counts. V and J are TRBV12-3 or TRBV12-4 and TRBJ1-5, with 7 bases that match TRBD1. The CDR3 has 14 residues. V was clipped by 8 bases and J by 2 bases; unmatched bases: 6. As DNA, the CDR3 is TGTGCCAGCGGAGAAACAGGGGGCAATCAGCCCCAGCATTTT. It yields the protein CASGETGGNQPQHF.

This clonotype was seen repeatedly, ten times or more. This CDR3 is CASSLPKTGQFF. In DNA, the CDR3 is TGTGCCAGCAGCTTACCCAAGACGGGGCAGTTCTTC. V usage is TRBV7-3 and J usage is TRBJ2-1; unclear D gene. Trimming took off 2 bases at V and 12 bases at J, with 11 bases between the two ends. This CDR3 is 12 amino acids long. Per germline, CDR1 SGHTA and CDR2 FQGTGA.

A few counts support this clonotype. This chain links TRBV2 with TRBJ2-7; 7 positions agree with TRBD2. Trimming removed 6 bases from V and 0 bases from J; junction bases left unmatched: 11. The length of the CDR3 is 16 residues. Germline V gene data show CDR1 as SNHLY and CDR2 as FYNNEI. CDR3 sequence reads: CASSSGLLGSSYEQYF. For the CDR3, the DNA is TGTGCCAGCAGCTCGGGACTACTTGGGAGCTCCTACGAGCAGTACTTC.

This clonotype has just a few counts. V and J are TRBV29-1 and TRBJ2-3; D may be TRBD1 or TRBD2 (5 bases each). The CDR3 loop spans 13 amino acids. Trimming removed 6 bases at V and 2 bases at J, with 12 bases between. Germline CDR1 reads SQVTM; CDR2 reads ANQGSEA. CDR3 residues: CSVVGPNTDTQYF. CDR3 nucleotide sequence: TGCAGCGTCGTGGGACCCAACACAGATACGCAGTATTTT.

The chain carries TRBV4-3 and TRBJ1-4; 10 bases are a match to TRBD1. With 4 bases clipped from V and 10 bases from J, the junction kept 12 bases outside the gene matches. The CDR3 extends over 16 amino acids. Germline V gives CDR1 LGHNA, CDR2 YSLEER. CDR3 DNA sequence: TGCGCCAGCAGCCCAGGACGTGGACAGGGGGAGGGAAAACTGTTTTTT. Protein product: CASSPGRGQGEGKLFF.

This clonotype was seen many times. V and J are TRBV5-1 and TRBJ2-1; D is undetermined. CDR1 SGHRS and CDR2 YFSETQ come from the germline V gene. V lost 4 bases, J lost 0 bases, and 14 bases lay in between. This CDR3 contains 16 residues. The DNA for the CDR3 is TGCGCCAGCAGCGTACTGCTGGGGAACTCCTACAATGAGCAGTTCTTC. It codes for CASSVLLGNSYNEQFF.

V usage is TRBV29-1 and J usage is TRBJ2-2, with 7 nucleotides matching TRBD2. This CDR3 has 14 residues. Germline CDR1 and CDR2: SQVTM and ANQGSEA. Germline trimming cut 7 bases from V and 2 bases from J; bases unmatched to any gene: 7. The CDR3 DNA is TGCAGCGCCAAGCGGGGAGCAAACACCGGGGAGCTGTTTTTT. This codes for CSAKRGANTGELFF.

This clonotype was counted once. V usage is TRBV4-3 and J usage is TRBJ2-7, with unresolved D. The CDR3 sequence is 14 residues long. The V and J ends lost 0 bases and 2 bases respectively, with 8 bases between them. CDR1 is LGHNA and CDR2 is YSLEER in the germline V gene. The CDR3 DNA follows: TGCGCCAGCAGCCAAGAATTCGGTCCCTACGAGCAGTACTTC. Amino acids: CASSQEFGPYEQYF.

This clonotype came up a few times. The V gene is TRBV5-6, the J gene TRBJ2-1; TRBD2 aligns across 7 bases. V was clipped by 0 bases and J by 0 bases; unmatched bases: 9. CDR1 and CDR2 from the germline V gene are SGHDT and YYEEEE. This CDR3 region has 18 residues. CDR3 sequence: CASSLDMGGRRSYNEQFF. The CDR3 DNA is TGTGCCAGCAGCTTGGATATGGGCGGGAGACGCTCCTACAATGAGCAGTTCTTC.